A single sample gave rise to the 27 T cell receptor beta chains below, sequenced in a study of T cell responses to AZD1222 COVID-19 vaccine. Assay: immunoSEQ multiplex PCR; the TCRdb copy retains only in-frame clones and omits some. The table shows about 150,000 clones, with approximately 88% occurring only once. Material: peripheral blood, obtained on day 0 of AZD1222 vaccination. The origin of the receptors is an adult in good health.

This clone was seen a few times. This sequence joins TRBV27 and TRBJ1-1, with unresolved D. This CDR3 is built from 15 residues. Trimming removed 6 bases from V and 1 base from J, with 15 bases in between. Germline V lookup: CDR1 MNHEY, CDR2 SMNVEV (reference sequence). CDR3 nucleotides: TGTGCCAGCAGACTTAGTCGGGCCGGGAACACTGAAGCTTTCTTT. Its translation: CASRLSRAGNTEAFF.

V and J are TRBV12-3 or TRBV12-4 and TRBJ1-6; D is perhaps TRBD1 (6 bases). The V and J ends lost 4 bases and 6 bases respectively, with 7 bases between them. The CDR3 runs to 13 residues. CDR3 bases: TGTGCCAGCAGTTGGGACACTAATTCACCCCTCCACTTT. As protein: CASSWDTNSPLHF.

The V and J genes are TRBV15 and TRBJ2-3; D is ambiguous. V was cut by 4 bases and J by 4 bases, with 12 bases left in between. The length of the CDR3 is 14 residues. Germline loops: CDR1 LNHNV, CDR2 YYDKDF (reference sequence). The CDR3 here is CATSTYHQADTQYF. The DNA for the CDR3 is TGTGCCACCAGCACCTACCACCAGGCAGATACGCAGTATTTT.

The chain joins TRBV18 to TRBJ2-6; TRBD2 is a possible D gene (6 bases). The CDR3 contains 16 residues. The V gene lost 4 bases and the J gene lost 2 bases, with 12 bases spanning the gap. Germline CDR1 is KGHSH and CDR2 is LQKENI. The CDR3 loop reads CASSQLSGAGANVLTF. The DNA of the CDR3 is TGTGCCAGCTCACAACTCTCGGGGGCTGGGGCCAACGTCCTGACTTTC.

The chain carries TRBV5-1 and TRBJ2-3; no clear D gene. This CDR3 has 15 amino acids. Germline CDR1 is SGHRS and CDR2 is YFSETQ. The germline V and J ends were trimmed by 0 bases and 2 bases, with 10 bases remaining between them. CDR3 coding DNA: TGCGCCAGCAGCTTGGCTTTAGGGCCCACAGATACGCAGTATTTT. Translated: CASSLALGPTDTQYF.

This sequence joins TRBV18 and TRBJ2-5; D is ambiguous. Per the germline V gene, CDR1 is KGHSH and CDR2 is LQKENI. The CDR3 contains 14 residues. With 3 bases removed from V and 5 bases from J, the gap between germline ends came to 13 bases. CDR3 amino acids: CASSPDNSRETQYF. The CDR3 DNA follows: TGTGCCAGCTCACCCGACAACTCCCGGGAGACCCAGTACTTC.

The rearrangement links TRBV19 to TRBJ1-2; 10 bases line up with TRBD1. This CDR3 is 12 amino acids long. CDR1 and CDR2 from the germline V gene are LNHDA and SQIVND (reference sequence). The junction had 1 base not matched to a gene; V was cut back by 8 bases and J by 4 bases. CDR3 in DNA: TGTGCCAGTCGGACAGGGGGCTATGGCTACACCTTC. It encodes CASRTGGYGYTF.

This clone was observed a handful of times. The gene calls are TRBV30 and TRBJ2-2; D perhaps matches TRBD2 (6 bases). The CDR3 sequence is 15 residues long. V dropped 3 bases and J dropped 4 bases, with 15 bases sitting between them. Germline V lookup: CDR1 GTSNPN, CDR2 SVGIG (reference sequence). The chain's CDR3 is CAWRSTGASTGELFF. As DNA, the CDR3 is TGTGCCTGGAGGAGTACGGGAGCCTCCACCGGGGAGCTGTTTTTT.

The CDR3 spells CASNRDPSGTEAFF. The CDR3 DNA reads TGTGCCAGCAATCGAGACCCAAGCGGGACTGAAGCTTTCTTT. The rearrangement uses TRBV6-5 and TRBJ1-1, with D uncertain. V dropped 7 bases and J dropped 5 bases, with 17 bases sitting between them. This CDR3 is built from 14 residues. Germline V gene sequence: CDR1 MNHEY, CDR2 SVGAGI.

V is TRBV11-1 and J is TRBJ1-1, with TRBD1 matching over 8 bases. The ends lost 1 base at V and 4 bases at J; junction bases unmatched: 5. The CDR3 is 15 residues long. Germline assignment: CDR1 SGHAT and CDR2 FQDESV (reference sequence). CDR3 nucleotides: TGTGCCAGCAGCTTAGGCCCAGGGGGCCTCACTGAAGCTTTCTTT. This sequence encodes CASSLGPGGLTEAFF.

CDR3 loop: CSVGGLRGGANEQFF. CDR3 bases: TGCAGCGTTGGGGGCTTGAGGGGAGGGGCCAATGAGCAGTTCTTC. The genes are TRBV29-1 and TRBJ2-1, with TRBD2 matching over 7 bases. With V trimmed by 4 bases and J by 6 bases, 12 bases remained unmatched. Germline V gene lookup returns CDR1 SQVTM and CDR2 ANQGSEA. The CDR3 covers 15 residues.

The chain carries TRBV9 and TRBJ2-1; D not resolved. V was pared by 1 base and J by 1 base, with 6 bases between. Germline V CDR1 and CDR2: SGDLS, YYNGEE. CDR3 size: 14 residues. The CDR3 sequence is CASSVSSSYNEQFF. In DNA, the CDR3 is TGTGCCAGCAGCGTATCAAGTTCCTACAATGAGCAGTTCTTC.

This clone was found once. V is TRBV19 and J is TRBJ1-6, with TRBD1 identical over 7 bases. Germline V lookup: CDR1 LNHDA, CDR2 SQIVND (reference sequence). The CDR3 extends over 14 amino acids. Trimming removed 7 bases from V and 7 bases from J; junction bases left unmatched: 7. The CDR3: CASNHRGSNSPLHF. The CDR3 bases are TGTGCCAGTAACCACAGGGGTTCAAATTCACCCCTCCACTTT.

The rearrangement joins TRBV9 to TRBJ1-3; perhaps TRBD1 as D (5 bases). The CDR3 is 16 amino acids. Trimming removed 2 bases from V and 0 bases from J, with 12 bases in between. Germline CDR1 is SGDLS and CDR2 is YYNGEE. CDR3 residues: CASSVGGGGSGNTIYF. As DNA, the CDR3 is TGTGCCAGCAGCGTGGGTGGCGGGGGCTCTGGAAACACCATATATTTT.

The J gene is TRBJ2-3, the V gene TRBV15; TRBD2 agrees at 8 bases. Germline V CDR1 and CDR2: LNHNV, YYDKDF (reference sequence). The CDR3 has 18 amino acids. Trimming took 5 bases from V and 0 from J; bases not matched to a gene: 13. The CDR3 here is CATSRDVFSGTSTDTQYF. CDR3 coding DNA: TGTGCCACCAGCCGCGACGTTTTTAGCGGGACTAGCACAGATACGCAGTATTTT. Drawing the rest from reference TRBV15 and TRBJ2-3, the complete variable domain is DAMVIQNPRYQVTQFGKPVTLSCSQTLNHNVMYWYQQKSSQAPKLLFHYYDKDFNNEADTPDNFQSRRPNTSFCFLDIRSPGLGDTAMYLCATSRDVFSGTSTDTQYFGPGTRLTVL.

This clone came up once. The CDR3 DNA follows: TGTGCCAGCAGCCCGAGGGGGGGTAAAGCTTTCTTT. Translating gives CASSPRGGKAFF. V gene TRBV3-1 (or the pseudogene TRBV3-2) combines with J gene TRBJ1-1; weak D call: TRBD1 (6 bases). This CDR3 is built from 12 residues. Between the trimmed V and J ends, which lost 4 bases and 9 bases, there was a span of 12 bases. From germline, CDR1 is LGHDT and CDR2 YNNKEL (reference sequence).

This clone has only a few counts. This chain uses TRBV9 with TRBJ1-6; 8 bases agree with TRBD1. This CDR3 region has 16 residues. The germline V gene has CDR1 SGDLS and CDR2 YYNGEE. The V gene end was trimmed by 3 bases and the J gene end by 7 bases; junction bases not matched to a gene: 9. DNA for the CDR3: TGTGCCAGCAGCGCGCGCGCCTCAGGGGGCAATTCACCCCTCCACTTT. Encoded protein: CASSARASGGNSPLHF. The full variable domain, rest sourced from reference TRBV9 and TRBJ1-6, is DSGVTQTPKHLITATGQRVTLRCSPRSGDLSVYWYQQSLDQGLQFLIQYYNGEERAKGNILERFSAQQFPDLHSELNLSSLELGDSALYFCASSARASGGNSPLHFGNGTRLTVT.

As DNA, the CDR3 is TGTGCCAGCAGCCCTGACGGCAACTATGGCTACACCTTC. As protein: CASSPDGNYGYTF. The chain couples TRBV5-4 to TRBJ1-2; D uncertain. Trimming removed 4 bases at V and 2 bases at J, with 9 bases between. The CDR3 has 13 residues. CDR1 and CDR2 from the germline V gene are SGHNT and YYREEE (reference sequence).

This chain joins TRBV6-1 and TRBJ1-1, with 11 bases lining up with TRBD1. Per the germline V gene, CDR1 is MNHNS and CDR2 is SASEGT. The CDR3 has 14 residues. Germline trimming cut 3 bases from V and 6 bases from J; bases unmatched to any gene: 3. CDR3 loop: CASSEWTGGAEAFF. The DNA of the CDR3 is TGTGCCAGCAGTGAGTGGACAGGGGGCGCTGAAGCTTTCTTT.

J is TRBJ2-7 and V is TRBV5-1; 9 nucleotides agree with TRBD1. Germline assignment: CDR1 SGHRS and CDR2 YFSETQ. Unmatched junction bases numbered 1, after V lost 1 base and J lost 2 bases. CDR3 length equals 14 residues. This CDR3 reads CASSLRTGAYEQYF. The CDR3 coding sequence is TGCGCCAGCAGCTTGCGGACAGGGGCCTACGAGCAGTACTTC.

The rearrangement links TRBV28 to TRBJ1-2; no clear D. This CDR3 comprises 13 residues. Trimming left V 7 bases short and J 5 bases short, with 14 bases between. The germline V gene encodes CDR1 MDHEN and CDR2 SYDVKM. The CDR3 region is CASTSQGRYGYTF. The CDR3 DNA reads TGTGCCAGCACCTCCCAAGGGAGGTATGGCTACACCTTC.

This chain links TRBV13 with TRBJ2-5; D is unresolved. Between the trimmed V and J ends, which lost 2 bases and 1 base, there was a span of 8 bases. The CDR3 is made up of 14 amino acids. The germline V gene encodes CDR1 PRHDT and CDR2 FYEKMQ (reference sequence). DNA for the CDR3: TGTGCCAGCAGCTTATTTCTGGGCCAAGAGACCCAGTACTTC. Amino acids: CASSLFLGQETQYF.

V usage is TRBV7-2 and J usage is TRBJ1-2, with no clear D. Germline CDR1 is SGHTA and CDR2 is FQGNSA. This CDR3 has 15 amino acids. The ends were cut back, 0 bases at V and 5 bases at J, with 13 bases in the middle. The CDR3 nucleotides are TGTGCCAGCAGCTTAGCGAGGGAGGATGGATATGGCTACACCTTC. Amino acids: CASSLAREDGYGYTF.

J is TRBJ1-5 and V is TRBV19; D tentatively fits TRBD1 or TRBD2 (5 bases each). The DNA end is a closer match to TRBJ2-3, so the J assignment may be wrong. Germline V CDR1 and CDR2: LNHDA, SQIVND (reference sequence). CDR3 length equals 18 residues. The CDR3 protein is CASSIDQRGVYPHQPQYF. CDR3 DNA sequence: TGTGCCAGTAGTATAGATCAGAGAGGGGTCTATCCCCATCAGCCCCAGTATTTT.

This chain joins TRBV21-1 and TRBJ2-1; the table calls TRBD1, which could not be checked here. TRBV21-1 is termed a pseudogene. This CDR3 is 16 amino acids long. The CDR3 loop is CASSKFGTGGENEQFF. CDR3 bases: TGTGCCAGCAGCAAATTTGGGACAGGGGGCGAAAATGAGCAGTTCTTC.

The chain has TRBV4-3 and TRBJ2-2; the D is unclear. The CDR3 spans 13 residues. Trimming took off 0 bases at V and 6 bases at J, with 5 bases between the two ends. The germline V gene encodes CDR1 LGHNA and CDR2 YSLEER. The CDR3 protein is CASSQENPGELFF. Here the CDR3 DNA reads TGCGCCAGCAGCCAAGAAAATCCCGGGGAGCTGTTTTTT.

The V and J genes are TRBV5-8 and TRBJ1-5; D possibly corresponds to TRBD1 (5 bases). Per germline, CDR1 SGHTS and CDR2 YDEGEE. Trimming pared 4 bases from V and 3 bases from J, leaving 14 bases between. This CDR3 comprises 15 residues. The CDR3 loop reads CASSRGGGDNQPQHF. Written as DNA, the CDR3 is TGTGCCAGCAGCCGCGGGGGAGGAGACAATCAGCCCCAGCATTTT.